This is a list of T cell receptor beta chains from one sample in a study of T-cell memory formation after mild COVID-19. One entry per CDR3 protein results from TCRdb running MiXCR on the 5' RACE reads. Among about 90,000 distinct CDR3 sequences, more than 10% were seen once, and the ten largest hold about 25%. Sequences were obtained from PBMCs or a T cell subset sorted from them (not recorded which). These receptors were taken from an adult woman who had mild COVID-19 (a few samples of this study predate the infection). Cell type and time point are not known. Each CDR3 is given with its conserved first and last residue. D genes are given only for firm matches. Where a row states a size, it is once, few, many or the class of an expanded clone; other rows omit it.

D: NA
size: NA
V: TRBV4-2
J: TRBJ2-1
CDR3: CASSQEGSTSYNEQFF
DNA: TGTGCCAGCAGCCAAGAGGGATCTACCTCCTACAATGAGCAGTTCTTC

D: TRBD2
size: NA
V: TRBV7-9
J: TRBJ2-1
CDR3: CASSVRGGNYNEQFF
DNA: TGTGCCAGCAGCGTCCGGGGGGGCAATTACAATGAGCAGTTCTTC

D: NA
size: NA
V: TRBV30
J: TRBJ1-2
CDR3: CAWSGGQGGHYGYTF
DNA: TGTGCCTGGAGTGGAGGCCAGGGTGGGCACTATGGCTACACCTTC

D: NA
size: few
V: TRBV19
J: TRBJ2-5
CDR3: CASSGDSTGKGAQYF
DNA: TGTGCCAGTAGTGGAGACTCCACCGGCAAGGGCGCCCAGTACTTC

D: TRBD1
size: once
V: TRBV6-5
J: TRBJ1-5
CDR3: CASRIGTGSSNQPQHF
DNA: TGTGCCAGCAGGATAGGGACAGGGAGTAGCAATCAGCCCCAGCATTTT

D: TRBD2
size: NA
V: TRBV9
J: TRBJ2-5
CDR3: CASSEGLAGVGWETQYF
DNA: TGTGCCAGCAGCGAGGGACTAGCGGGAGTAGGATGGGAGACCCAGTACTTC

D: NA
size: NA
V: TRBV4-3
J: TRBJ1-2
CDR3: CASSQGSGDPYGYTF
DNA: TGCGCCAGCAGCCAAGGTTCGGGAGATCCGTATGGCTACACCTTC

D: NA
size: NA
V: TRBV3-1
J: TRBJ1-1
CDR3: CASSSPGTWAEAFF
DNA: TGTGCCAGCAGCTCCCCCGGGACTTGGGCTGAAGCTTTCTTT

D: NA
size: many
V: TRBV5-1
J: TRBJ2-7
CDR3: CASSFEGYEQYF
DNA: TGCGCCAGCAGCTTCGAGGGTTACGAGCAGTACTTC

D: NA
size: few
V: TRBV7-2
J: TRBJ2-2
CDR3: CASRLQGSGELFF
DNA: TGTGCCAGCAGATTACAGGGTTCCGGGGAGCTGTTTTTT

D: NA
size: few
V: TRBV9
J: TRBJ1-1
CDR3: CASSPTGAEAFF
DNA: TGTGCCAGCAGCCCGACCGGAGCTGAAGCTTTCTTT

D: TRBD2
size: few
V: TRBV5-1
J: TRBJ2-7
CDR3: CASSEISGGPDYEQYF
DNA: TGCGCCAGCAGCGAAATTAGCGGGGGGCCCGACTACGAGCAGTACTTC

D: NA
size: NA
V: TRBV5-6
J: TRBJ2-7
CDR3: CASSFWGAPTYEQYF
DNA: TGTGCCAGCAGCTTTTGGGGGGCCCCCACCTACGAGCAGTACTTC

D: NA
size: many
V: TRBV3-1
J: TRBJ1-1
CDR3: CASSQDQFTEAFF
DNA: TGTGCCAGCAGCCAGGACCAGTTCACTGAAGCTTTCTTT

D: TRBD2
size: few
V: TRBV9
J: TRBJ2-1
CDR3: CASSAASGSDEQFF
DNA: TGTGCCAGCAGCGCCGCTAGCGGGAGCGATGAGCAGTTCTTC

D: TRBD2
size: few
V: TRBV13
J: TRBJ2-7
CDR3: CASSLGLGSYEQYF
DNA: TGTGCCAGCAGCCTGGGACTAGGCTCCTACGAGCAGTACTTC

D: NA
size: many
V: TRBV12-3/TRBV12-4
J: TRBJ2-2
CDR3: CASSLNRLTGELFF
DNA: TGTGCCAGCAGTTTGAACAGGTTGACCGGGGAGCTGTTTTTT

D: NA
size: few
V: TRBV5-5
J: TRBJ2-5
CDR3: CASSGPREGQYF
DNA: TGTGCCAGCAGCGGGCCTCGAGAGGGCCAGTACTTC

D: NA
size: many
V: TRBV7-9
J: TRBJ2-7
CDR3: CASSSPTGWIYEQYF
DNA: TGTGCCAGCAGCTCCCCGACAGGATGGATTTACGAGCAGTACTTC

D: NA
size: once
V: TRBV9
J: TRBJ1-2
CDR3: CASSATNYGYTF
DNA: TGTGCCAGCAGCGCCACTAACTATGGCTACACCTTC

D: NA
size: NA
V: TRBV7-9
J: TRBJ2-7
CDR3: CASSPLMAGGYEQYF
DNA: TGTGCCAGCAGCCCATTAATGGCAGGAGGCTACGAGCAGTACTTC

D: NA
size: NA
V: TRBV7-9
J: TRBJ2-7
CDR3: CASTSTGGYEQYF
DNA: TGTGCCAGCACCTCAACTGGGGGCTACGAGCAGTACTTC

D: NA
size: few
V: TRBV28
J: TRBJ2-7
CDR3: CASSPTGAAYEQYF
DNA: TGTGCCAGCAGTCCTACTGGGGCAGCCTACGAGCAGTACTTC

D: NA
size: NA
V: TRBV21-1
J: TRBJ1-1
CDR3: CASAPGTGLEAFF
DNA: TGTGCCAGCGCCCCGGGGACAGGACTTGAAGCTTTCTTT

D: TRBD2
size: once
V: TRBV6-1
J: TRBJ2-3
CDR3: CASSDLIAGGGDTQYF
DNA: TGTGCCAGCAGTGACCTTATAGCGGGGGGCGGAGATACGCAGTATTTT

D: NA
size: few
V: TRBV15
J: TRBJ2-7
CDR3: CATSPGTPEFYEQYF
DNA: TGTGCCACCAGCCCCGGGACACCCGAGTTCTACGAGCAGTACTTC

D: NA
size: few
V: TRBV29-1
J: TRBJ2-7
CDR3: CSADAGTGSDEQYF
DNA: TGCAGCGCCGACGCCGGGACGGGCAGCGACGAGCAGTACTTC

D: NA
size: NA
V: TRBV20-1
J: TRBJ2-7
CDR3: CSAKAGSYEQYF
DNA: TGCAGTGCTAAAGCAGGGAGCTACGAGCAGTACTTC

D: NA
size: NA
V: TRBV9
J: TRBJ2-5
CDR3: CASSEGQAQETQYF
DNA: TGTGCCAGCAGCGAGGGACAAGCCCAAGAGACCCAGTACTTC

D: NA
size: few
V: TRBV15
J: TRBJ1-2
CDR3: CATSRGGGTTASNYGYTF
DNA: TGTGCCACCAGCAGAGGAGGAGGAACGACAGCGAGTAACTATGGCTACACCTTC

D: TRBD1
size: few
V: TRBV6-5
J: TRBJ1-6
CDR3: CASSYGTAYNSPLHF
DNA: TGTGCCAGCAGTTACGGGACAGCCTATAATTCACCCCTCCACTTT